A selection of T cell receptor beta chains follows, all from one sample in a study of response to subunit inactivated influenza vaccine. TCRdb re-analysed the RT-PCR reads in MiXCR, keeping a single row per CDR3 protein. The top ten hold 1.9% of the sample, which has about 480,000 distinct CDR3 sequences, 25% seen once. Here the sequenced sample was CD4+ T cells sorted from PBMCs, taken roughly 5 days after vaccination. The receptor set was obtained from a man aged 50-59 years who received an inactivated influenza vaccine. Both conserved end residues are part of each CDR3. The D gene is left open where the match is weak. Only part of the rows carry a size: once, few, many, or a class if the clone is expanded.

13 TRBD2 TRBJ2-7 TRBV20-1 few TGCAGTGCTAGCATAGCGGGAGCGGGTGAGCAGTACTTC CSASIAGAGEQYF
13 - TRBJ2-1 TRBV29-1 many TGCAGCGTTGAGGGGGCCGCTTTAAGTGAGCAGTTCTTC CSVEGAALSEQFF
16 - TRBJ2-7 TRBV20-1 - TGCAGTGCTAGACCTTTGACGGCCTCCCACTCCTACGAGCAGTACTTC CSARPLTASHSYEQYF
12 - TRBJ2-5 TRBV20-1 few TGCAGTGCCACATTGTACCAAGAGACCCAGTACTTC CSATLYQETQYF
15 TRBD1 TRBJ2-5 TRBV6-1 - TGTGCCAGCAGTGAGCGGACAGGGGGCTCAGAGACCCAGTACTTC CASSERTGGSETQYF
12 - TRBJ2-2 TRBV7-2 few TGTGCCACCCAAACTGGGACCGGGGAGCTGTTTTTT CATQTGTGELFF
16 TRBD1 TRBJ2-7 TRBV10-3 - TGTGCCATCAGTGAGGACCGGTCGGGACAGGGCGCCGAGCAGTACTTC CAISEDRSGQGAEQYF
15 - TRBJ2-1 TRBV20-1 - TGCAGTGCTAGAACCGCCCAGGCTAGGATGCATGAGCAGTTCTTC CSARTAQARMHEQFF
14 - TRBJ2-1 TRBV20-1 - TGCAGTGCTAGAGTCTACTCTCATTACAATGAGCAGTTCTTC CSARVYSHYNEQFF
17 TRBD2 TRBJ2-2 TRBV4-2 - TGTGCCAGCAGCGTTAGCGGGGGCCTCCGCTACGCCGGGGAGCTGTTTTTT CASSVSGGLRYAGELFF
18 TRBD2 TRBJ2-5 TRBV11-2 - TGTGCCAGCAGCTTAGATCTTGGTAGCGGGAGGCCCTGGGAGACCCAGTACTTC CASSLDLGSGRPWETQYF
12 - TRBJ2-3 TRBV6-6 - TGTGCCAGCAGCGGAGACATAAATACGCAGTATTTT CASSGDINTQYF
15 - TRBJ2-5 TRBV7-2 few TGTGCCAGCAGCTTGAGCTGGAAGTACCAAGAGACCCAGTACTTC CASSLSWKYQETQYF
15 TRBD1 TRBJ2-1 TRBV18 many TGTGCCAGCTCACCAACCCAACAGGGGCCCCATGAGCAGTTCTTC CASSPTQQGPHEQFF
12 TRBD2 TRBJ2-1 TRBV7-8 few TGTGCCAGCAGCTTTATAGCGGGAGAGCAGTTCTTC CASSFIAGEQFF
15 - TRBJ2-7 TRBV10-3 few TGTGCCATCAGTGTGGGGACGGTGGTGGGCGACGAGCAGTACTTC CAISVGTVVGDEQYF
15 - TRBJ2-4 TRBV5-5 few TGTGCCAGCAGCTTGGACAGGGGAATTAGCGGGAAGCAGTACTTC CASSLDRGISGKQYF
13 - TRBJ1-1 TRBV5-1 few TGCGCCAGCGGATGGGGCTCGAACACTGAAGCTTTCTTT CASGWGSNTEAFF
16 - TRBJ2-7 TRBV6-2/TRBV6-3 - TGTGCCAGCAGTTACCCCTCAGGCGGGGTGACCTACGAGCAGTACTTC CASSYPSGGVTYEQYF
14 TRBD2 TRBJ2-2 TRBV7-2 few TGTGCCAGCACGGGGGGGTGGAACACCGGGGAGCTGTTTTTT CASTGGWNTGELFF
11 TRBD1 TRBJ1-2 TRBV15 few TGTGCCACCAGACAGGGGTATGGCTACACCTTC CATRQGYGYTF
13 - TRBJ2-3 TRBV12-3/TRBV12-4 many TGTGCCAGCAGGAGGAGTAGCACAGATACGCAGTATTTT CASRRSSTDTQYF
14 - TRBJ1-1 TRBV4-2 - TGTGCCAGCAGCCAAGATCGGGCCAGAATTGAAGCTTTCTTT CASSQDRARIEAFF
14 - TRBJ2-5 TRBV6-1 - TGTGCCAGCAGCGCATGGCGGGGCCAAGAGACCCAGTACTTC CASSAWRGQETQYF
14 TRBD1 TRBJ1-5 TRBV20-1 few TGCAGTGCTCGCCAGGACAGGAGCAATCAGCCCCAGCATTTT CSARQDRSNQPQHF
14 - TRBJ2-5 TRBV5-4 - TGTGCCAGCAGCCCAGGACGAGGGGTCGAGACCCAGTACTTC CASSPGRGVETQYF
14 TRBD2 TRBJ2-3 TRBV20-1 few TGCAGTGCTAGCCCCAGCGGGGTCACAAATACGCAGTATTTT CSASPSGVTNTQYF
14 TRBD2 TRBJ2-1 TRBV19 few TGTGCTTCGAGACTAGCGGGAGGGCCTCGTGAGCAGTTCTTC CASRLAGGPREQFF
18 TRBD2 TRBJ2-2 TRBV19 - TGTGCCAGTAGTACCACCCGACTAGCGGGGTCGACCACCGGGGAGCTGTTTTTT CASSTTRLAGSTTGELFF
14 - TRBJ1-1 TRBV5-5 - TGTGCCAGCAGCGCGGCAGGTCGGGGCACTGAAGCTTTCTTT CASSAAGRGTEAFF
13 - TRBJ1-5 TRBV7-2 - TGTGCCAGCACCTTAAATAGCAATCAGCCCCAGCATTTT CASTLNSNQPQHF
15 - TRBJ1-2 TRBV27 - TGTGCCAGCAGTTCAGGCGGGGGGCGGATCTATGGCTACACCTTC CASSSGGGRIYGYTF
13 - TRBJ1-2 TRBV2 few TGTGCCAGCAGTGGGACAGTTAACTATGGCTACACCTTC CASSGTVNYGYTF
11 - TRBJ1-4 TRBV20-1 - TGCAGTGCTAGAGCGCCTGAAAAACTGTTTTTT CSARAPEKLFF
17 - TRBJ2-1 TRBV5-1 - TGCGCCAGCAGCTTGGGGGGGAGCGGACACTCCTACAATGAGCAGTTCTTC CASSLGGSGHSYNEQFF
15 - TRBJ2-1 TRBV6-2/TRBV6-3 few TGTGCCAGCAGTACCGATTTCACGCGGGATACTGAGCAGTTCTTC CASSTDFTRDTEQFF
14 - TRBJ2-7 TRBV6-1 few TGTGCCAGCAGTAATGGCAATTATATCTACGAGCAGTACTTC CASSNGNYIYEQYF
15 TRBD1 TRBJ2-3 TRBV20-1 - TGCAGTGCTAGAAGAGGGGCAGGGGGCTCAGATACGCAGTATTTT CSARRGAGGSDTQYF
16 - TRBJ1-6 TRBV11-2 - TGTGCCAGCAGCTTAGATCTACAGGGCAATAATTCACCCCTCCACTTT CASSLDLQGNNSPLHF
15 - TRBJ1-2 TRBV30 - TGTGCCTGGAGTGTACCGGGGGTAGGTGGCTATGGCTACACCTTC CAWSVPGVGGYGYTF
16 - TRBJ2-1 TRBV24-1 - TGTGCCACCAGTGGGAAGGGTTATAACTCCTACAATGAGCAGTTCTTC CATSGKGYNSYNEQFF
15 - TRBJ2-3 TRBV20-1 - TGCAGTGCTAGAGAGATTTTAGCGAGCACAGATACGCAGTATTTT CSAREILASTDTQYF
14 - TRBJ2-2 TRBV15 - TGTGCCACCAGCAGAGCACGGAACACCGGGGAGCTGTTTTTT CATSRARNTGELFF
14 - TRBJ2-5 TRBV5-1 many TGTGCCAGCAGCTTAGCTGGGTTACAAGAGACCCAGTACTTC CASSLAGLQETQYF
12 - TRBJ2-2 TRBV10-3 few TGTGCCATCAGTGAGGGGGGCGGGGAGCTGTTTTTT CAISEGGGELFF
14 - TRBJ2-3 TRBV11-3 - TGTGCCAGCAGTCTTAAGGGGGTAATCGATACGCAGTATTTT CASSLKGVIDTQYF
12 - TRBJ2-3 TRBV20-1 few TGCAGTGCCCAGAAGGGGGGGTATACGCAGTATTTT CSAQKGGYTQYF
16 TRBD1 TRBJ2-7 TRBV7-8 - TGTGCCAGCAGTGAGTGGGGGGGACAGGGGATCTCCGAGCAGTACTTC CASSEWGGQGISEQYF
14 TRBD1 TRBJ1-2 TRBV7-6 - TGTGCCAGCAGCCCCGACAGGGGCGATTATGGCTACACCTTC CASSPDRGDYGYTF
15 - TRBJ2-3 TRBV9 - TGTGCCAGCAGCGAGTGGGGTTGGAATACAGATACGCAGTATTTT CASSEWGWNTDTQYF
17 TRBD2 TRBJ2-1 TRBV12-3/TRBV12-4 - TGTGCCAGCAGTTTAGTAAGCGGGGCGGTCGTCTACAATGAGCAGTTCTTC CASSLVSGAVVYNEQFF